This is a list of T cell receptor beta chains from one sample in a study of blood T cells in healthy people across ages. From the 5' RACE reads, TCRdb called clonotypes with MiXCR, one entry per CDR3 protein. The table records approximately 1,100,000 distinct CDR3 sequences, around 43% of them present only once. Sequenced: blood. These receptors originate from an older woman in good health. CDR3s include the opening cysteine and the closing phenylalanine or tryptophan. D genes are given only for firm matches. Size values are once, few and many counts, or a class for expanded clones, and some rows have none.

v_call,d_call,clone_size,j_call,cdr3_aa,cdr3_nt
TRBV7-3,-,-,TRBJ2-5,CASSLTPDRGETQYF,TGTGCCAGCAGCTTAACCCCCGACCGGGGAGAGACCCAGTACTTC
TRBV9,TRBD2,-,TRBJ2-3,CASSGGSSGRAGDTQYF,TGTGCCAGCAGCGGAGGGTCCAGCGGGAGGGCGGGAGATACGCAGTATTTT
TRBV9,-,-,TRBJ2-5,CASSVDARVARGETQYF,TGTGCCAGCAGCGTAGATGCGAGAGTGGCTAGGGGGGAGACCCAGTACTTC
TRBV7-9,-,few,TRBJ1-4,CASSPPNQVEKLFF,TGTGCCAGCAGTCCACCAAATCAGGTTGAAAAGCTGTTTTTT
TRBV20-1,TRBD2,few,TRBJ2-1,CSASAGTSGYNEQFF,TGCAGTGCTAGCGCCGGGACTAGCGGATACAATGAGCAGTTCTTC
TRBV28,TRBD2,-,TRBJ2-3,CASSFDGGFMYNTQYF,TGTGCCAGCAGTTTTGACGGGGGGTTTATGTACAATACGCAGTATTTT
TRBV11-2,TRBD1,-,TRBJ2-3,CASSRGLRDLADTQYF,TGTGCCAGCAGCAGGGGGCTCCGGGATCTGGCAGATACGCAGTATTTT
TRBV29-1,TRBD1,many,TRBJ1-2,CSVPGQGAYGYTF,TGCAGCGTTCCGGGACAGGGGGCCTATGGCTACACCTTC
TRBV5-6,-,few,TRBJ2-7,CASSTGRSVYEQYF,TGTGCCAGCAGCACAGGGAGATCGGTCTACGAGCAGTACTTC
TRBV12-3/TRBV12-4,-,-,TRBJ2-7,CASSPSIRTYEQYF,TGTGCCAGCAGTCCCTCAATTAGGACCTACGAGCAGTACTTC
TRBV30,TRBD1,many,TRBJ2-7,CAWSTGTGFTEQYF,TGTGCCTGGAGTACCGGGACAGGGTTTACCGAGCAGTACTTC
TRBV12-3/TRBV12-4,TRBD1,-,TRBJ2-3,CASSRDREKTDTQYF,TGTGCCAGCAGCCGGGACAGGGAGAAAACAGATACGCAGTATTTT
TRBV7-9,TRBD2,-,TRBJ2-7,CASSSRTSGRLHSYEQYF,TGTGCCAGCAGCTCCCGGACTAGCGGGAGGCTCCACTCCTACGAGCAGTACTTC
TRBV7-9,-,-,TRBJ2-3,CASSLGPRLSTDTQYF,TGTGCCAGCAGCTTAGGTCCCCGTTTGTCGACAGATACGCAGTATTTT
TRBV18,-,-,TRBJ1-5,CASSRGEGPQHF,TGTGCCAGCTCGCGCGGGGAGGGGCCCCAGCATTTT
TRBV20-1,-,-,TRBJ1-2,CSARAGGAFGYTF,TGCAGTGCTCGGGCCGGGGGCGCGTTTGGCTACACCTTC
TRBV7-9,TRBD2,-,TRBJ2-1,CASSPPPTSGSSYNEQFF,TGTGCCAGCAGCCCCCCGCCCACTAGCGGGAGTTCCTACAATGAGCAGTTCTTC